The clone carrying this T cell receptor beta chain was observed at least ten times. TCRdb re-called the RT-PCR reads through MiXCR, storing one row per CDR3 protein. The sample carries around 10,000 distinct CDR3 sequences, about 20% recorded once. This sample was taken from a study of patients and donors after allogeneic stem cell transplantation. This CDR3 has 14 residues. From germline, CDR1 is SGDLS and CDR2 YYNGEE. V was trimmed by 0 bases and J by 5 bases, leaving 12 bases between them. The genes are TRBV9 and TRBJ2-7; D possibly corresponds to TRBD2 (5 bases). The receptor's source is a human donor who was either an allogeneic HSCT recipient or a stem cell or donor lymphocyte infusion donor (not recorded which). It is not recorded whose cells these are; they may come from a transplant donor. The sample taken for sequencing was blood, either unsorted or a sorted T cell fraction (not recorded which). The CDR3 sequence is CASSVGGSSDEQYF. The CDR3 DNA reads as TGTGCCAGCAGCGTAGGCGGTAGTAGCGACGAGCAGTACTTC.